The sequence of this T cell receptor (beta chain) was determined in a study of technical replicates of blood from a handful of donors. Germline CDR1 SGHDT, CDR2 YYEEEE. The germline V and J ends were trimmed by 4 bases and 2 bases, with 13 bases remaining between them. This CDR3 spans 14 amino acids. Generated by immunoSEQ multiplex PCR, the TCRdb table keeps only in-frame clones and is missing some. Among about 80,000 clones listed, 90% to 95% were seen once. The TCR was taken from a human donor in good health. V is TRBV5-6 and J is TRBJ2-7; TRBD1 might be the D (5 bases). Sequenced material: T cells isolated from PBMCs. The CDR3 DNA follows: TGTGCCAGCAGCCTAACAGGTACAACCTACGAGCAGTACTTC. Its protein product is CASSLTGTTYEQYF.